This T cell receptor (beta chain) was retrieved from a study of T-cell reconstitution after alpha-beta-depleted transplantation in children. Trimming pared 0 bases from V and 4 bases from J, leaving 13 bases between. Germline V gives CDR1 MGHRA, CDR2 YSYEKL. The CDR3 contains 16 residues. The TCRbeta library incorporated unique molecular identifiers. TCRdb reprocessed the PCR reads with MiXCR, giving one entry per CDR3 protein. The sample consists of some 500,000 distinct CDR3 sequences, around 18% of them appearing once. Sequenced material: PBMCs from the stem cell graft donor, taken from the stem cell graft. The receptor comes from a human donor who donated a stem cell graft to a child with acute lymphoblastic leukemia. The chain has TRBV4-1 and TRBJ1-5; possibly TRBD1 for D (5 bases). CDR3 nucleotide sequence: TGCGCCAGCAGCCAAGAGGCAGGGAGGAGGAATCAGCCCCAGCATTTT. This sequence encodes CASSQEAGRRNQPQHF.